These 3 T cell receptor beta chains share one sample of origin, sequenced in a study of T cell clones after liver transplantation. Method: immunoSEQ multiplex PCR; TCRdb's copy keeps in-frame clones and lacks some. The profile shows 65,000 to 90,000 clones, roughly 90% of them singletons. The material was CD4+ T cells from blood, obtained before liver transplant. The source of these receptors is a human donor who received a liver transplant.

CDR3 in DNA: TGTGCCAGTAGTCAGAGGACAGGATCCTCTGGGGCCAACGTCCTGACTTTC. Translation gives CASSQRTGSSGANVLTF. The gene calls are TRBV19 and TRBJ2-6; 7 nucleotides align to TRBD1. The J segment lost 0 bases and the V segment lost 5 bases, leaving 7 bases of the junction unmatched. Germline V gene lookup returns CDR1 LNHDA and CDR2 SQIVND (reference sequence). This CDR3 has 17 residues.

The sample holds a few counts of this clone. The CDR3 protein is CASSLSPSYEQYF. CDR3 DNA sequence: TGTGCCAGCAGTTTAAGTCCCTCCTACGAGCAGTACTTC. The genes are TRBV27 and TRBJ2-7, with no clear D. CDR1 is MNHEY and CDR2 is SMNVEV in the germline V gene (reference sequence). The V gene lost 2 bases and the J gene lost 0 bases, with 5 bases spanning the gap. The CDR3 totals 13 residues.

This chain joins TRBV5-6 and TRBJ2-1; 10 bases line up with TRBD2. The germline V gene has CDR1 SGHDT and CDR2 YYEEEE. Trimming cost V 0 bases and J 9 bases; bases outside gene matches: 9. The CDR3 totals 16 residues. The CDR3 spells CASSLGASGREGEQFF. As DNA, the CDR3 is TGTGCCAGCAGCTTGGGGGCCAGCGGGAGGGAAGGTGAGCAGTTCTTC.